The TCR beta chain under discussion was sequenced for a study of blood T cell repertoires in COVID-19 (dated by TCRdb to about 2020). With respect to the entire study: Collaborator samples came from the United States, Italy and Spain and covered acute and convalescent phases of COVID-19. The prospective study material was composed of cDNA or gDNA derived from T cells, B-cell-depleted T cells, or PBMCs. Subjects who had been exposed to COVID-19, were actively infected with it, or had recovered from it provided the deeply sampled blood TCRbeta repertoires that made up the dataset. The repertoires were made available in a free public database intended to serve as a resource for research on the immune response to SARS-CoV-2. The samples were drawn from the first 160 participants of the ongoing ImmuneRACE study and from roughly 1,300 subjects provided by 6 global collaborators. The sample metadata nearly always contained a de-identified subject ID, COVID-19 status, age in years and sex. HLA class I and class II types, where available, came from metadata supplied by the sample provider rather than from assay-based typing.

TCRbeta CDR3 regions were amplified from genomic DNA by means of the immunoSEQ Assay, a bias-controlled multiplex PCR. The published analysis was carried out like this. The number of nucleated cells in each sample was estimated from the amplification of reference gene primers within the assay. To quantify the absolute abundance of each unique TCRbeta CDR3 rearrangement, sequence reads were collapsed and filtered. For each sample, productive Simpson clonality was calculated by taking the square root of Simpson's diversity index across productive rearrangements. As stored in TCRdb, this immuneACCESS dataset retains in-frame rearrangements with V and J assigned. A fraction of the clones does not appear; measured against another copy, unresolved V genes explain less than half of the discrepancy, and the remainder lacks a known reason. The DNA gave D and trimming, while V, J and clone size come from that table. The sample table lists 15,000 to 20,000 clones, about four fifths of them with a count of one. Around 14% of the sample is in the top ten clones.

With respect to this clone: Its specific antigen is unknown. Qualities for individual bases were not recorded, and no much larger clone is one base off.

CDR1 and CDR2, looked up from the germline V gene, are SGHRS and YFSETQ. V loses 0 bases at its end and J loses 3 bases; junction bases beyond the gene matches: 2. The CDR3 starts with the cysteine, ends with the phenylalanine, and has 15 residues. The DNA shown is the 45-base CDR3, in frame from base 1. The full study reports these points: How much clinical and demographic metadata was included differed by source and by participant, and the metadata was provided uncurated.

Collaborating institutions collected whole blood in K2EDTA tubes following their own protocols. For TCRbeta analysis, collaborators shipped samples as frozen whole blood, isolated PBMCs, or DNA extracted from either of those sample types. This sequence originates from a man in his forties or fifties with active or convalescent COVID-19. The sequence is built from TRBV5-1 and TRBJ2-1; 8 central nucleotides agree with TRBD2. The sequenced sample consisted of peripheral blood. The nucleotides read TGCGCCAGCAGCTTGGAAGCGGGGGTCTACAATGAGCAGTTCTTC. This translates into CASSLEAGVYNEQFF. When the CDR3 is completed using the reference TRBV5-1 and TRBJ2-1 genes on either side, the full variable domain is KAGVTQTPRYLIKTRGQQVTLSCSPISGHRSVSWYQQTPGQGLQFLFEYFSETQRNKGNFPGRFSGRQFSNSRSEMNVSTLELGDSALYLCASSLEAGVYNEQFFGPGTRLTVL.